The 13 T cell receptor beta chains below were found in one sample sequenced in a study of pediatric ulcerative colitis. During colonoscopy, one to two rectal pinch biopsies were collected. Some clones are missing from TCRdb's copy, which holds only in-frame ones; the method was immunoSEQ multiplex PCR. The table records about 15,000 clones, about three quarters of them present only once. Sequencing input: gut tissue. Every receptor here comes from a girl aged 10 to 17 with moderate ulcerative colitis.

The gene calls are TRBV10-2 and TRBJ1-5; D is ambiguous. CDR1 and CDR2 from the germline V gene are WSHSY and SAAADI. V shed 4 bases and J shed 6 bases, with 10 bases lying between them. There are 13 residues in the CDR3. The CDR3 DNA sequence: TGCGCCAGCAGTGGACAACGCGCTCAGCCCCAGCATTTT. Translated, it gives CASSGQRAQPQHF.

The V and J genes are TRBV5-1 and TRBJ2-5; 13 bases agree with TRBD2. The trim removed 5 bases at V and 6 bases at J, leaving 16 bases unmatched. CDR1 SGHRS and CDR2 YFSETQ come from the germline V gene. The CDR3 has 18 residues. The CDR3 nucleotides read TGCGCCAGCAGTCAAACCGGGACTAGCGGGGCAATCGGGAAGACCCAGTACTTC. Translated: CASSQTGTSGAIGKTQYF.

This chain links TRBV4-1 with TRBJ2-1; D is perhaps TRBD2 (6 bases). The CDR3 extends over 18 amino acids. Trimming pared 4 bases from V and 3 bases from J, leaving 22 bases between. CDR1 and CDR2 from the germline V gene are MGHRA and YSYEKL. The CDR3 DNA follows: TGCGCCAGCAGCCCACTCGGTTCAGTGGGGAGGTACTACAATGAGCAGTTCTTC. Translated: CASSPLGSVGRYYNEQFF.

This chain connects TRBV2 to TRBJ2-5; D is unresolved. CDR3 length equals 11 residues. Germline values: CDR1 SNHLY, CDR2 FYNNEI. Deletions cut 5 bases from V and 3 bases from J, with 4 bases between. The CDR3 here is CASSPEETQYF. The CDR3 DNA sequence: TGTGCCAGCAGTCCCGAAGAGACCCAGTACTTC.

This clone was detected only once. One end of the junction is discordant with germline, which a read error may explain. The chain joins TRBV7-2 to TRBJ2-3; the D gene is possibly TRBD2 (5 bases). The V gene's germline CDR1 is SGHTA and CDR2 FQGNSA. The CDR3 runs 16 residues. CDR3 residues: CVSSLILGVGTDTQYF. The CDR3 bases are TGTGTCAGCAGCTTAATTTTGGGAGTTGGCACAGATACGCAGTATTTT. Full variable domain (outside the CDR3, taken from reference TRBV7-2 and TRBJ2-3): GAGVSQSPSNKVTEKGKDVELRCDPISGHTALYWYRQSLGQGLEFLIYFQGNSAPDKSGLPSDRFSAERTGGSVSTLTIQRTQQEDSAVYLCVSSLILGVGTDTQYFGPGTRLTVL.

This chain connects TRBV5-5 to TRBJ2-5; 12 nucleotides match TRBD2. The CDR3 consists of 14 residues. The V and J ends lost 3 bases and 3 bases, in that order; junction bases with no gene match: 0. The germline gives CDR1 SGHKS, CDR2 YYEKEE (reference sequence). CDR3 protein: CASSSSGREETQYF. CDR3 DNA: TGTGCCAGCAGCTCTAGCGGGAGGGAAGAGACCCAGTACTTC.

The rearrangement links TRBV4-1 to TRBJ2-1; 7 nucleotides agree with TRBD2. Germline loops: CDR1 MGHRA, CDR2 YSYEKL. With V trimmed by 3 bases and J by 7 bases, 12 bases remained unmatched. CDR3 length equals 16 residues. The CDR3 region has the DNA TGCGCCAGCAGCCAGTCGGGGGGAGGGCCTGGAAATGAGCAGTTCTTC. Amino acid sequence: CASSQSGGGPGNEQFF.

This chain uses TRBV7-9 with TRBJ1-4; TRBD1 matches 12 bases. Germline-derived CDR1 and CDR2 are SEHNR and FQNEAQ (reference sequence). Unmatched junction bases numbered 7, after V lost 3 bases and J lost 8 bases. CDR3 length: 16 residues. CDR3 in DNA: TGTGCCAGCAGCTTGGGACAGGGGGCCTGGGAGGAAAAACTGTTTTTT. This translates into CASSLGQGAWEEKLFF.

The chain uses TRBV29-1 and TRBJ2-5; 10 bases map to TRBD2. This CDR3 comprises 17 residues. The V segment lost 6 bases and the J segment 5 bases; nucleotides outside the gene matches: 18. Germline CDR1 and CDR2: SQVTM and ANQGSEA. The CDR3 loop reads CSVRTPPGTSVRETQYF. CDR3 DNA sequence: TGCAGCGTCCGAACTCCCCCGGGGACTAGCGTGCGGGAGACCCAGTACTTC.

J is TRBJ1-2 and V is TRBV19; TRBD1 matches 9 bases. Looked up from germline, CDR1 is LNHDA and CDR2 is SQIVND (reference sequence). The CDR3 extends over 15 amino acids. V shed 10 bases, J shed 6 bases, and the junction held 15 bases outside the gene matches. The DNA of the CDR3 is TGTGCCACCACAATAGGGGGACAGGGTCGTAATGGCTACACCTTC. Amino acid sequence: CATTIGGQGRNGYTF.

This chain links TRBV5-5 with TRBJ1-1; D is perhaps TRBD1 (5 bases). V was shortened by 2 bases and J by 0 bases, with 11 bases between the two germline ends. Germline V lookup: CDR1 SGHKS, CDR2 YYEKEE (reference sequence). CDR3 size: 15 residues. The CDR3 DNA reads TGTGCCAGCAGCTTCCAAGGGGCAATGAACACTGAAGCTTTCTTT. Translating it yields CASSFQGAMNTEAFF.

The J gene is TRBJ2-5, the V gene TRBV4-1; 7 bases match TRBD1. V trimming: 0 bases; J trimming: 1 base; junction bases outside the gene matches: 2. The CDR3 length is 15 residues. Germline V gene data show CDR1 as MGHRA and CDR2 as YSYEKL. The CDR3 DNA follows: TGCGCCAGCAGCCAAGAGGACAGGCTCCAAGAGACCCAGTACTTC. Encoded protein: CASSQEDRLQETQYF.

Comments on this clone: Distinct nucleotide sequences in the sample also encode this CDR3. The V and J genes are TRBV6-6 and TRBJ2-6, with 7 nucleotides matching TRBD2. The CDR3 has 13 residues. J gave up 4 bases and V 8 bases, and 2 bases lay outside the gene matches. Looked up from germline, CDR1 is MNHNY and CDR2 is SVGAGI (reference sequence). The CDR3 here is CASGEGGANVLTF. CDR3 in DNA: TGTGCCAGCGGGGAGGGAGGGGCCAACGTCCTGACTTTC.